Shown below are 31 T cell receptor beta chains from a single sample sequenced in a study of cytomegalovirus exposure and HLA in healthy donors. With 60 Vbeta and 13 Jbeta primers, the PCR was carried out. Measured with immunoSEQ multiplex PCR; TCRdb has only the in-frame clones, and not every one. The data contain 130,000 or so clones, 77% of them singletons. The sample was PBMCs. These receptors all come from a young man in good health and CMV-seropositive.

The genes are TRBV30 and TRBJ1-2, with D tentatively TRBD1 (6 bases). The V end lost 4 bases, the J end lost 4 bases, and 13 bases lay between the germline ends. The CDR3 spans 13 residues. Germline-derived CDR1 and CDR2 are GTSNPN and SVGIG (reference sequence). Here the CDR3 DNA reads TGTGCCTGGACCAGAGGGGGGGGCTATGGCTACACCTTC. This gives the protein CAWTRGGGYGYTF.

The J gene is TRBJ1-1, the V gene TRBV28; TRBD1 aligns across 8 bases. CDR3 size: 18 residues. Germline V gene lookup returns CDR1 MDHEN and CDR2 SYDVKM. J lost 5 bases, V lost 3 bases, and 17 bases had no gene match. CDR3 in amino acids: CASSFRFGQGGPGTEAFF. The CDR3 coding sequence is TGTGCCAGCAGTTTTAGGTTCGGACAGGGCGGCCCGGGGACTGAAGCTTTCTTT.

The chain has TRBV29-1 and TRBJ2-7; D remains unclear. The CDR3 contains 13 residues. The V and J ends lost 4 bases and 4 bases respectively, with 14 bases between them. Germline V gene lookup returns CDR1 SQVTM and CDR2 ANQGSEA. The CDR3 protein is CSVVLEEKYEQYF. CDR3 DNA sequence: TGCAGCGTTGTATTAGAGGAGAAGTACGAGCAGTACTTC.

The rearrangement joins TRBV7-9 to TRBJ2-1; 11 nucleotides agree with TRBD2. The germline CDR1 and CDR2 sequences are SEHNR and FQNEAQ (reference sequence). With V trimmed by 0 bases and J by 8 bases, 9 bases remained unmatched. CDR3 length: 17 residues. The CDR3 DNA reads TGTGCCAGCAGCTTAGCTATAGCGGGAGGGGCGTATGATGAGCAGTTCTTC. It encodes CASSLAIAGGAYDEQFF.

CDR3 residues: CASSPTGQGFNEQYF. The CDR3 DNA is TGTGCCAGCAGCCCGACGGGACAGGGCTTCAACGAGCAGTACTTC. This chain joins TRBV11-2 and TRBJ2-7; TRBD1 matches 9 bases. The J segment lost 5 bases and the V segment lost 5 bases, leaving 10 bases of the junction unmatched. CDR3 size: 15 residues. The germline gives CDR1 SGHAT, CDR2 FQNNGV.

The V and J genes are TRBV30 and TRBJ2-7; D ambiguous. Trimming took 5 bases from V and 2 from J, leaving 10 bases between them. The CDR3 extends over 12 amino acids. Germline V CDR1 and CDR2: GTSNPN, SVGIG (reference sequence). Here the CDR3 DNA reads TGTGCCTGGGGGTCCCAGGCCTACGAGCAGTACTTC. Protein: CAWGSQAYEQYF.

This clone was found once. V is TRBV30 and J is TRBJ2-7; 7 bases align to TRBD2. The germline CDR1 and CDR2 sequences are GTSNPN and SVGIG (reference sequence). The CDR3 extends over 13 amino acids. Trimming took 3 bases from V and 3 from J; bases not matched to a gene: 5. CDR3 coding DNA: TGTGCCTGGAGAATGGGGGGGAGCTACGAGCAGTACTTC. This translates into CAWRMGGSYEQYF.

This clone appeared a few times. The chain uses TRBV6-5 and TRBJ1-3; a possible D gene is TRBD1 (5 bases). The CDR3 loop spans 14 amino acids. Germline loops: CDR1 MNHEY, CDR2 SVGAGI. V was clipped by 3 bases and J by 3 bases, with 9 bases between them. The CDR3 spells CASSYDGGGNTIYF. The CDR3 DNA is TGTGCCAGCAGTTATGACGGGGGTGGAAACACCATATATTTT.

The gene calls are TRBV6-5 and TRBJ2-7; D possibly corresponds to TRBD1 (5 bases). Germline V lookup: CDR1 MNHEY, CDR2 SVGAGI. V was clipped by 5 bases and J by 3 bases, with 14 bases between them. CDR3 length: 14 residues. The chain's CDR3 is CASSDQVDNYEQYF. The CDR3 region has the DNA TGTGCCAGCAGTGACCAGGTGGACAACTACGAGCAGTACTTC.

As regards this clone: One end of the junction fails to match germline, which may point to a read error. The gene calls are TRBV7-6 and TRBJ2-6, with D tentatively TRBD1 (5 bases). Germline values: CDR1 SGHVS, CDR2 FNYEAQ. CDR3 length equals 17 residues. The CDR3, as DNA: TGTGCCAGCAGCTTAGATGGCAGTTACTCTGGGGCCAACGGCCTGACTTTC. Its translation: CASSLDGSYSGANGLTF. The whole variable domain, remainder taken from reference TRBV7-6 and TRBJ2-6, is GAGVSQSPRYKVTKRGQDVALRCDPISGHVSLYWYRQALGQGPEFLTYFNYEAQQDKSGLPNDRFSAERPEGSISTLTIQRTEQRDSAMYRCASSLDGSYSGANGLTFGAGSRLTVL.

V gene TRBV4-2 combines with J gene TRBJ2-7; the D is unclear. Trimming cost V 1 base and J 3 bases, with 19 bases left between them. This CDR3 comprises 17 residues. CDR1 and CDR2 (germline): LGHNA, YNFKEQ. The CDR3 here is CASSQGLGASASYEQYF. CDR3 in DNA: TGTGCCAGCAGCCAAGGCCTAGGTGCATCCGCGAGCTACGAGCAGTACTTC.

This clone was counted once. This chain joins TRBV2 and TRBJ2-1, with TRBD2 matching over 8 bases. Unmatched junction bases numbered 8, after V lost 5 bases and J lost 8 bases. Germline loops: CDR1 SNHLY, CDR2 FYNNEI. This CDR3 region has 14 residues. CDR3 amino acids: CASSLAGLYHEQFF. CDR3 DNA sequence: TGTGCCAGCAGTCTAGCGGGCCTTTACCATGAGCAGTTCTTC.

The CDR3: CASSLDLRSSYNEQFF. The CDR3, as DNA: TGTGCCAGCAGCTTGGACCTTAGGAGCTCCTACAATGAGCAGTTCTTC. This chain uses TRBV5-4 with TRBJ2-1, with unresolved D. The CDR3 extends over 16 amino acids. Germline assignment: CDR1 SGHNT and CDR2 YYREEE (reference sequence). Deletions cut 0 bases from V and 0 bases from J, with 10 bases between.

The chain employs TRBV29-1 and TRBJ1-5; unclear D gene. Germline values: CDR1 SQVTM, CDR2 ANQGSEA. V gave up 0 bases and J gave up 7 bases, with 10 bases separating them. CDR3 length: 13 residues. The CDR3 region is CSVEDEVGQPQHF. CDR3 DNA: TGCAGCGTTGAAGATGAGGTCGGGCAGCCCCAGCATTTT.

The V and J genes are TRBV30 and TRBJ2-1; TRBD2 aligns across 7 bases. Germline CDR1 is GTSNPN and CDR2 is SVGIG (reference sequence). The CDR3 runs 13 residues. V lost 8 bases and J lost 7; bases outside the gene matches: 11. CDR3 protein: CAKGRGERNEQFF. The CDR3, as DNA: TGTGCCAAGGGGAGGGGCGAGAGGAATGAGCAGTTCTTC.

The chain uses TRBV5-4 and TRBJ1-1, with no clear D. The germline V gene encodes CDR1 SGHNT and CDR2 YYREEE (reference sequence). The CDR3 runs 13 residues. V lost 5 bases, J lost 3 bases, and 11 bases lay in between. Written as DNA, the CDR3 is TGTGCCAGCAGTCTTTCCCGGGACACTGAAGCTTTCTTT. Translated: CASSLSRDTEAFF.

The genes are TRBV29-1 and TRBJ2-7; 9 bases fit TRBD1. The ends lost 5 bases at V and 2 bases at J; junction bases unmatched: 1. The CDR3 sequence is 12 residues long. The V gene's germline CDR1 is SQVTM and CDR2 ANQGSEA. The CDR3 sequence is CSVRQGAYEQYF. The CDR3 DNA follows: TGCAGCGTTAGACAGGGGGCCTACGAGCAGTACTTC.

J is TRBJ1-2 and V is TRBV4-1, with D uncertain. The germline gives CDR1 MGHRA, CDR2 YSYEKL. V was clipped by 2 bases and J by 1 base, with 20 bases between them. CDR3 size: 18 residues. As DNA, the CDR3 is TGCGCCAGCAGCCAACCCCGTAGGTGGGGAGACCTTAACTATGGCTACACCTTC. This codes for CASSQPRRWGDLNYGYTF.

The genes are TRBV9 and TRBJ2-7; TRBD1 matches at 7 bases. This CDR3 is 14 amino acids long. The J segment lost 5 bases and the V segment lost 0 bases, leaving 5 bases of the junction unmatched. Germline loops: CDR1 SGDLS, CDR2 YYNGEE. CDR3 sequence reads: CASSVDQGVNEQYF. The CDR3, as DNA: TGTGCCAGCAGCGTAGACCAGGGGGTGAACGAGCAGTACTTC.

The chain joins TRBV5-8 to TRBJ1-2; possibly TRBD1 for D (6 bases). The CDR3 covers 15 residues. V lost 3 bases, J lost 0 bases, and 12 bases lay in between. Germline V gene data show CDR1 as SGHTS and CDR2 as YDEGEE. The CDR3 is CASSSYRETNYGYTF. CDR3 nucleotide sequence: TGTGCCAGCAGCTCTTACAGGGAGACTAACTATGGCTACACCTTC. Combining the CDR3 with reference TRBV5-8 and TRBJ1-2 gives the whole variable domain EAGVTQSPTHLIKTRGQQATLRCSPISGHTSVYWYQQALGLGLQFLLWYDEGEERNRGNFPPRFSGRQFPNYSSELNVNALELEDSALYLCASSSYRETNYGYTFGSGTRLTVV.

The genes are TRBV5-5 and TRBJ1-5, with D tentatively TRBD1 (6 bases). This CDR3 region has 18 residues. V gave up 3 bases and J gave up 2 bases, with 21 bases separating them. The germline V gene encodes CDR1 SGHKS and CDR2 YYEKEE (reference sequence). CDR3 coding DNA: TGTGCCAGCAGCTGGATACCCGCGGGAGGGGGACGCAATCAGCCCCAGCATTTT. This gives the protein CASSWIPAGGGRNQPQHF.

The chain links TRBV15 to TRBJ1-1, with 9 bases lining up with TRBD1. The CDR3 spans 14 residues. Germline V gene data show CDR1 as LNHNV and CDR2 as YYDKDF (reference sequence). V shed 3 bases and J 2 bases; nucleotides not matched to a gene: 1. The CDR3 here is CATSRDRGNTEAFF. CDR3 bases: TGTGCCACCAGCAGGGACAGGGGAAACACTGAAGCTTTCTTT.

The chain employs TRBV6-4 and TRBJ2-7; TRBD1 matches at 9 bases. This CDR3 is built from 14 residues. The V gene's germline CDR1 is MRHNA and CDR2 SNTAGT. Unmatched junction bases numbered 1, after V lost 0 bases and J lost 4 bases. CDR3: CASSDSGTGYEQYF. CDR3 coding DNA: TGTGCCAGCAGTGACTCGGGGACAGGGTACGAGCAGTACTTC.

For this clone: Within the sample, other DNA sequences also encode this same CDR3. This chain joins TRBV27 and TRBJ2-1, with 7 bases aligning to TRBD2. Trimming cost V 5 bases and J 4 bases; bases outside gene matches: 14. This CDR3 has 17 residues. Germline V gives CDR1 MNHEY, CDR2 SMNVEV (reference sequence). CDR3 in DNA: TGTGCCAGCAGTCCAGTCGGGGGAGGGCCCCGATACAATGAGCAGTTCTTC. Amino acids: CASSPVGGGPRYNEQFF.

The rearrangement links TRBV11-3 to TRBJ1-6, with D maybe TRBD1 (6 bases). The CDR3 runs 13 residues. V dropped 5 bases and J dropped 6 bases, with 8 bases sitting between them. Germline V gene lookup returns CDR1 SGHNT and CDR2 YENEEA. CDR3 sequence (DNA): TGTGCCAGCAGCCCGGACAGTAATTCACCCCTCCACTTT. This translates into CASSPDSNSPLHF.

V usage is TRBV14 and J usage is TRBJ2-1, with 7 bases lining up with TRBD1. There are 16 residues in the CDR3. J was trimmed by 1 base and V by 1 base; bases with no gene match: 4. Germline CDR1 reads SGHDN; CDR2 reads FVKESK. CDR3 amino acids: CASSQADRASYNEQFF. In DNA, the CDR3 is TGTGCCAGCAGCCAAGCAGACAGGGCATCCTACAATGAGCAGTTCTTC. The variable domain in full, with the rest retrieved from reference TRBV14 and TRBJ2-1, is EAGVTQFPSHSVIEKGQTVTLRCDPISGHDNLYWYRRVMGKEIKFLLHFVKESKQDESGMPNNRFLAERTGGTYSTLKVQPAELEDSGVYFCASSQADRASYNEQFFGPGTRLTVL.

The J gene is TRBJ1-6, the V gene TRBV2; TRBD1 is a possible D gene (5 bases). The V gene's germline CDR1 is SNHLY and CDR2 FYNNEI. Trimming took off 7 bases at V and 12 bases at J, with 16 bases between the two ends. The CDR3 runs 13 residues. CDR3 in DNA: TGTGCCAGCAACGAAATCAGGGTACAACCCCTCCACTTT. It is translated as CASNEIRVQPLHF.

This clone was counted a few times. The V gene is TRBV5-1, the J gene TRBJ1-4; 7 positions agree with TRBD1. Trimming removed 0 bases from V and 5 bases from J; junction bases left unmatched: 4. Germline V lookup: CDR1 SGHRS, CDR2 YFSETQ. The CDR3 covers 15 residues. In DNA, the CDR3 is TGCGCCAGCAGCTTGGCCACAGGGGCAAATGAAAAACTGTTTTTT. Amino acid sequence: CASSLATGANEKLFF.

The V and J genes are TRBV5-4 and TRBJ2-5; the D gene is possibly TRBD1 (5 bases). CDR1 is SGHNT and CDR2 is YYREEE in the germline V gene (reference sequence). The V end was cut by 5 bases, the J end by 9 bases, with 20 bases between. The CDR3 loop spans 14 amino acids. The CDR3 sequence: CASSSNQGFRAQYF. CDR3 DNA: TGTGCCAGCAGTTCAAATCAGGGTTTTCGGGCCCAGTACTTC.

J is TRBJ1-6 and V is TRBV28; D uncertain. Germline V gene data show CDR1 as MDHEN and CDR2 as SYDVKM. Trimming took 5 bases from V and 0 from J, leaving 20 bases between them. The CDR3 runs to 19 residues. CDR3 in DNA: TGTGCCAGCAGTCCATTAGACGCGCGGAGGAGCTCCTATAATTCACCCCTCCACTTT. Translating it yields CASSPLDARRSSYNSPLHF.

Written as DNA, the CDR3 is TGTGCCAGCATGGACAGGGGTAGCACTGAAGCTTTCTTT. Protein: CASMDRGSTEAFF. The chain joins TRBV28 to TRBJ1-1; 9 positions match TRBD1. The CDR3 has 13 residues. CDR1 is MDHEN and CDR2 is SYDVKM in the germline V gene. The V and J ends lost 7 bases and 4 bases, in that order; junction bases with no gene match: 4.